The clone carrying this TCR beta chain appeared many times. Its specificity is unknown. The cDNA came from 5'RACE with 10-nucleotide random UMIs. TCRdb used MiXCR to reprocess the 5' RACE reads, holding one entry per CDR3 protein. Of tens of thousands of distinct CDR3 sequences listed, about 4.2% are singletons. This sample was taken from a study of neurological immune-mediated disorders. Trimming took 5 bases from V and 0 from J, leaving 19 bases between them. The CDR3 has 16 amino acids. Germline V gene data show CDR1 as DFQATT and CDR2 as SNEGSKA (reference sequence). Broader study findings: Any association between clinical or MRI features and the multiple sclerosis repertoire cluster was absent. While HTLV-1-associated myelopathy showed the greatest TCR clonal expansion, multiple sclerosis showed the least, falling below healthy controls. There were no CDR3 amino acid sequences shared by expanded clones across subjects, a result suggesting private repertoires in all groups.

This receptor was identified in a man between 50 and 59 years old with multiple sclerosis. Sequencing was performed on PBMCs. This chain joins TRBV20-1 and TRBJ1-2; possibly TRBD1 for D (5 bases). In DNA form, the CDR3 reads TGCAGTGCTCTTAATGGCAGGGTCGAGTCTAACTATGGCTACACCTTC. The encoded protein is CSALNGRVESNYGYTF.